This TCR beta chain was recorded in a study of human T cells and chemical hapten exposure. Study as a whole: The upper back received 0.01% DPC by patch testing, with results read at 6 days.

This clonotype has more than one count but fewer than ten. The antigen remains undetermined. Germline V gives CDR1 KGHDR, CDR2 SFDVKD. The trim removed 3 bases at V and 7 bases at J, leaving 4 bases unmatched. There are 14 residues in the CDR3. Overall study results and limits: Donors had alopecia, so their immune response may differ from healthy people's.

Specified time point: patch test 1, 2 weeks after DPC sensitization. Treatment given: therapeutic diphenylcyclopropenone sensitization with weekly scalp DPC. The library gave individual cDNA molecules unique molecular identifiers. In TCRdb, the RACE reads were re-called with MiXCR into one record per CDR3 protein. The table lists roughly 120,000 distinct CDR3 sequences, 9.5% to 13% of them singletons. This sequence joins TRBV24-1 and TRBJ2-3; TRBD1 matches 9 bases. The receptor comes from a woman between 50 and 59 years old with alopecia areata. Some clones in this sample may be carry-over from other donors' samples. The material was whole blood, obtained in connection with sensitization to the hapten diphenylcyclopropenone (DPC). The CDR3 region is CATSDGQGRNTQYF. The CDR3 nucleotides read TGTGCCACCAGTGATGGACAGGGGAGGAATACGCAGTATTTT.